This TCR beta chain was captured in a study of T cell responses to AZD1222 COVID-19 vaccine (dated by TCRdb to 2020 to 2022). Study-wide context: A total of approximately 250 trial participants underwent TCR sequencing, of whom roughly 210 had received two doses of AZD1222 and around 25 had received two doses of the MenACWY control vaccine. Trial participants were enrolled by age into subgroups of 18-55, 56-69 and 70-plus years, and around 150, 28 and 57 TCR-sequenced participants, respectively, were included in these subgroups.

The CDR3 regions of human TCRbeta chains were analyzed by immunosequencing. From the authors' description of their analysis: Repertoire TCRs were matched against a reference library of SARS-CoV-2-specific TCRs generated with the MIRA antigen-specificity platform. Breadth was defined as the fraction of unique TCRs that were SARS-CoV-2-associated. Depth was defined as the fraction of total T cells that were SARS-CoV-2-associated. Using the MIRA data, every spike-specific TCR was mapped to the spike region that the TCR reacted to and assigned to either a CD4 or a CD8 class. Log10-transformed breadth and depth values were compared by one-way ANOVA with Sidak's multiple comparisons tests. Drawn from immuneACCESS, this table holds only the in-frame rearrangements with V and J called that TCRdb kept. Clones are partly lost; checked studies trace under half to an unresolved V gene and leave the rest unexplained. D and trimming were read from the DNA, whereas the V and J calls and clone size are those reported in that table. Counted in this sample were under 200,000 clones; 88% of them appeared once. The top ten clonotypes cover 25% to 30% of the sample.

What the authors observed across the whole study: No day 14 peak-response samples were available, so repertoires were characterized only after the peak T cell response. Conclusions about previously exposed vaccinees are limited because only five to seven AZD1222 recipients were SARS-CoV-2 seropositive at baseline. Participants were mostly white British, with more females than males. The authors suggested clonal diversity may have been underestimated. After two AZD1222 doses, spike-specific TCR breadth and depth were significantly higher than at day 0 and than in MenACWY recipients. CD4 TCRs associated with the vaccine covered the entire spike protein, and the dominant responses were in regions 160-218 and 743-854. Epitopes outside the regions mutated in the B.1.351 and B.1.1.7 variants were reportedly recognized by nearly half of the unique spike-specific TCRs. The 56-69-year group was small, and its depth increase did not reach significance, likely because of low power.

The time point label for this specimen denotes: about 28 days (+/-7) after the second vaccine dose. Because spike-specific TCR depth and breadth did not differ between the two schedules, AZD1222 recipients who got a second dose at roughly 4 weeks were pooled with those who got a second dose at roughly 12 weeks. Vaccinee samples came from UK trials COV001 and COV002, including a single-blind randomized controlled phase 2/3 trial of AZD1222 (ChAdOx1 nCoV-19) in healthy adults. For TCRbeta chain sequencing, PBMC samples from trial participants were taken at day 0 and at day 28 after the second dose. To note about this clone: Its binding antigen is unknown. No much larger clone is present one base from it, and per-base qualities are unavailable.

The germline ends are 9 bases apart after V is trimmed by 5 bases and J by 1 base. The germline V gene (reference sequence) yields LNHDA for CDR1 and SQIVND for CDR2. The CDR3 runs 14 amino acids, cysteine and phenylalanine included. Only CDR3 DNA remains: 42 bases, in frame from the first base. The rearrangement combines TRBV19 with TRBJ2-1, with TRBD2 tentatively as D gene (6 bases match). This receptor was taken from an adult who received the AZD1222 COVID-19 vaccine. This specimen consisted of peripheral blood, obtained 28 days after the second AZD1222 dose. Here the CDR3 is given as CASSWRGSYNEQFF. The DNA sequence is given as TGTGCCAGTAGTTGGAGGGGTTCCTACAATGAGCAGTTCTTC. With all but the CDR3 taken from the reference TRBV19 and TRBJ2-1 genes, the full variable domain is: DGGITQSPKYLFRKEGQNVTLSCEQNLNHDAMYWYRQDPGQGLRLIYYSQIVNDFQKGDIAEGYSVSREKKESFPLTVTSAQKNPTAFYLCASSWRGSYNEQFFGPGTRLTVL.